Following are 14 T cell receptor beta chains from one sample sequenced in a study of cytomegalovirus exposure and HLA in healthy donors (TCRdb year 2017). Libraries came from the immunoSEQ multiplex PCR assay. A mixture of 60 forward primers for TCR Vbeta segments and 13 reverse primers for TCR Jbeta segments was used in the multiplex PCR. TCRdb carries this immuneACCESS record with in-frame sequences only. Its versions omit some clonotypes, under half of them owing to an unresolved V gene in the studies checked, with the rest unexplained. The sample contains about 36,000 clones, approximately 74% of them found a single time. Over 6% of the sample goes to the ten largest clones. The material sequenced was PBMCs. These receptors were obtained from a man aged 30-40 years in good health and CMV-seronegative.

This rearrangement joins TRBV6-5 to TRBJ1-1, with a weak D call TRBD1 (6 bases). The CDR3 runs to 13 residues. Looked up from germline, CDR1 is MNHEY and CDR2 is SVGAGI. V gave up 1 base and J gave up 3 bases, with 6 bases separating them. As DNA, the CDR3 is TGTGCCAGCAGTTACTACAGGGACACTGAAGCTTTCTTT. As protein: CASSYYRDTEAFF.

This clone was observed a few times. V and J are TRBV7-8 and TRBJ2-1; 9 bases line up with TRBD2. The germline gives CDR1 SGHVS, CDR2 FQNEAQ. J lost 8 bases, V lost 1 base, and 9 bases had no gene match. CDR3 length: 16 amino acids. The CDR3 sequence: CASSLGGGRALDEQFF. The DNA for the CDR3 is TGTGCCAGCAGCTTAGGTGGCGGGAGGGCCTTAGATGAGCAGTTCTTC.

The chain recombines TRBV19 with TRBJ2-3; 9 bases align to TRBD1. Germline CDR1 reads LNHDA; CDR2 reads SQIVND (reference sequence). The CDR3 sequence is 13 residues long. Trimming removed 6 bases from V and 5 bases from J; junction bases left unmatched: 3. This CDR3 is CASRMDRGDTQYF. CDR3 DNA sequence: TGTGCCAGTAGGATGGACAGGGGAGATACGCAGTATTTT.

This clone turned up a few times. The rearrangement uses TRBV5-6 and TRBJ2-1; weak D call: TRBD1 (5 bases). The germline V gene encodes CDR1 SGHDT and CDR2 YYEEEE. This CDR3 has 15 residues. Deletions cut 1 base from V and 1 base from J, with 9 bases between. CDR3 DNA: TGTGCCAGCAGCTTGCGCAGGGAATCCTACAATGAGCAGTTCTTC. Amino acid sequence: CASSLRRESYNEQFF.

The V and J genes are TRBV5-1 and TRBJ2-7; unclear D gene. Per the germline V gene, CDR1 is SGHRS and CDR2 is YFSETQ. Trimming stripped 5 bases from V and 3 bases from J, with 9 bases between. This CDR3 spans 12 amino acids. The CDR3 nucleotides read TGCGCCAGCAGAGCCCTCGGCTACGAGCAGTACTTC. Its translation is CASRALGYEQYF.

The V and J genes are TRBV6-1 and TRBJ1-2, with 8 bases matching TRBD1. Looked up from germline, CDR1 is MNHNS and CDR2 is SASEGT. The CDR3 is 14 residues long. V was clipped by 8 bases and J by 4 bases; unmatched bases: 9. The CDR3 DNA follows: TGTGCCAGCTACAATCAGGGGGCGGGCTATGGCTACACCTTC. It is translated as CASYNQGAGYGYTF.

Turning to this clone: A read error may account for a junction end that differs from germline. The chain combines TRBV5-6 with TRBJ1-4; weak D call: TRBD1 (5 bases). Germline CDR1 and CDR2: SGHDT and YYEEEE. This CDR3 spans 12 amino acids. CDR3 DNA sequence: TGTGCCAGCAGCCTCGCCACCTCCGGGGGACTTTTT. It codes for CASSLATSGGLF.

The chain recombines TRBV29-1 with TRBJ2-1, with D possibly TRBD2 on 6 matching bases. The germline gives CDR1 SQVTM, CDR2 ANQGSEA. CDR3 length equals 17 residues. The V end was cut by 3 bases, the J end by 0 bases, with 18 bases between. CDR3 sequence (DNA): TGCAGCGTTGACCCTCGGGGGAGCGATCTCTCCTACAATGAGCAGTTCTTC. It is translated as CSVDPRGSDLSYNEQFF.

This chain connects TRBV6-1 to TRBJ2-2; D may be TRBD2 (7 bases). V was shortened by 7 bases and J by 5 bases, with 14 bases between the two germline ends. Germline values: CDR1 MNHNS, CDR2 SASEGT. The CDR3 covers 14 residues. This CDR3 is CASKEGGGTGELFF. The CDR3 DNA is TGTGCCAGCAAGGAAGGGGGGGGAACCGGGGAGCTGTTTTTT.

The V gene is TRBV6-5, the J gene TRBJ1-4, with D possibly being TRBD1 (5 bases). From germline, CDR1 is MNHEY and CDR2 SVGAGI. The CDR3 loop spans 15 amino acids. V was clipped by 0 bases and J by 7 bases, with 12 bases between them. The DNA for the CDR3 is TGTGCCAGCAGTTACTCGGGCAACCAGGGTGAAAAACTGTTTTTT. Translating gives CASSYSGNQGEKLFF.

The genes are TRBV10-2 and TRBJ1-2, with D hard to call. This CDR3 has 12 residues. V was cut by 2 bases and J by 7 bases, with 8 bases left in between. The germline CDR1 and CDR2 sequences are WSHSY and SAAADI. CDR3 DNA sequence: TGCGCCAGCAGTGAGGAGAGGGTTGGCTACACCTTC. This translates into CASSEERVGYTF.

V usage is TRBV29-1 and J usage is TRBJ2-1, with TRBD1 as a possible D gene (5 bases). The ends were cut back, 3 bases at V and 0 bases at J, with 9 bases in the middle. The CDR3 is 14 amino acids. Germline assignment: CDR1 SQVTM and CDR2 ANQGSEA. CDR3 DNA: TGCAGCGTTGATCCCGACAGCTCCTACAATGAGCAGTTCTTC. It encodes CSVDPDSSYNEQFF.

A remark on this clone: The junction does not match germline at one end; this may be a read error. The rearrangement links TRBV7-9 to TRBJ2-7, with D tentatively TRBD1 (6 bases). The CDR3 extends over 13 amino acids. Germline CDR1 SEHNR, CDR2 FQNEAQ (reference sequence). CDR3 loop: CASSLAAGPGVKF. The CDR3 DNA is TGTGCCAGCAGCTTAGCGGCAGGGCCAGGGGTCAAATTC. Full variable domain (missing parts from reference TRBV7-9 and TRBJ2-7): DTGVSQNPRHKITKRGQNVTFRCDPISEHNRLYWYRQTLGQGPEFLTYFQNEAQLEKSRLLSDRFSAERPKGSFSTLEIQRTEQGDSAMYLCASSLAAGPGVKFGPGTRLTVT.

The chain joins TRBV6-5 to TRBJ2-2, with 10 bases that match TRBD1. Per the germline V gene, CDR1 is MNHEY and CDR2 is SVGAGI. The CDR3 has 16 amino acids. Losses at the gene ends were 4 bases for V and 7 bases for J; bases not matched to a gene: 9. The CDR3 DNA sequence: TGTGCCAGCAGTTCTCCGGGACAGGGGATCGGCGGGGAGCTGTTTTTT. Protein product: CASSSPGQGIGGELFF.